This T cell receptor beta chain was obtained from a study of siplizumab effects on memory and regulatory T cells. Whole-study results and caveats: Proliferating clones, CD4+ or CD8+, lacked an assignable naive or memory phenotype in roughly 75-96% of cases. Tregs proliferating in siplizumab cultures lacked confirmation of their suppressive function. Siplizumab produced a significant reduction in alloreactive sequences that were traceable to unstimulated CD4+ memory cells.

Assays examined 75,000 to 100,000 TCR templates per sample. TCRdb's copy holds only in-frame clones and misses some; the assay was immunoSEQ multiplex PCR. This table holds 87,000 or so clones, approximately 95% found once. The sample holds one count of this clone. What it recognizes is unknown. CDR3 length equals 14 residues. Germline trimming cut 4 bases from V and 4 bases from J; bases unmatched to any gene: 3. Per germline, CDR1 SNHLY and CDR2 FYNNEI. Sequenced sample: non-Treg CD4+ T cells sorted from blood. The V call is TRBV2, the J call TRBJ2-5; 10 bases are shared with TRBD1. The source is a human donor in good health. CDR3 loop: CASSATGGAETQYF. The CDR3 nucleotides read TGTGCCAGCAGTGCGACAGGGGGCGCAGAGACCCAGTACTTC. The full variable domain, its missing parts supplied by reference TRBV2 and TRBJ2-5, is EPEVTQTPSHQVTQMGQEVILRCVPISNHLYFYWYRQILGQKVEFLVSFYNNEISEKSEIFDDQFSVERPDGSNFTLKIRSTKLEDSAMYFCASSATGGAETQYFGPGTRLLVL.